These 13 T cell receptor beta chains originate from one sample sequenced in a study of blood T cells in healthy people across ages. Alongside a J-beta primer mix, a sample-barcoded 5' primer served in a second PCR lasting about 7 to 12 cycles. TCRdb reprocessed the 5' RACE reads with MiXCR, giving one entry per CDR3 protein. The sample has around 1.5 million distinct CDR3 sequences; around 36% are singletons. Sequenced sample: blood. The source of these receptors is a woman aged 25-40 years in good health.

The chain employs TRBV27 and TRBJ2-1; 8 positions agree with TRBD2. Per germline, CDR1 MNHEY and CDR2 SMNVEV (reference sequence). Trimming removed 1 base from V and 9 bases from J; junction bases left unmatched: 14. The CDR3 is made up of 17 amino acids. The CDR3 coding sequence is TGTGCCAGCAGTTTATTGCAGGCGGGGGGCGTTAAGGGTGAGCAGTTCTTC. It translates to CASSLLQAGGVKGEQFF.

This chain connects TRBV5-1 to TRBJ2-1; 11 bases align to TRBD2. This CDR3 is 17 amino acids long. Unmatched junction bases numbered 5, after V lost 0 bases and J lost 3 bases. Germline-derived CDR1 and CDR2 are SGHRS and YFSETQ. Here the CDR3 DNA reads TGCGCCAGCAGCTTGGCCGCTAGCGGGAGGAACTACAATGAGCAGTTCTTC. Protein sequence: CASSLAASGRNYNEQFF.

Of note for this clonotype: Likely a read error: the CDR3 ends without its conserved phenylalanine or tryptophan. The V call is TRBV5-1, the J call TRBJ2-3, with TRBD2 identical over 8 bases. The junction had 14 bases not matched to a gene; V was cut back by 4 bases and J by 1 base. Germline values: CDR1 SGHRS, CDR2 YFSETQ. CDR3 size: 18 residues. CDR3 nucleotide sequence: TGCGCCAGCAGCCGTGGCCCCAGCGGGGGTTTTCGCACAGATACGCAGTATTTA. Protein product: CASSRGPSGGFRTDTQYL.

This chain links TRBV3-1 with TRBJ2-3, with 7 nucleotides matching TRBD2. Germline values: CDR1 LGHDT, CDR2 YNNKEL (reference sequence). CDR3 length equals 16 residues. Trimming at V came to 1 base and at J to 6 bases, leaving 10 bases not matched to a gene. CDR3 residues: CASSQVLTGGVDTQYF. For the CDR3, the DNA is TGTGCCAGCAGCCAAGTACTAACGGGGGGAGTGGATACGCAGTATTTT.

The table lists this clonotype with a few counts. The V call is TRBV29-1, the J call TRBJ2-3, with TRBD2 matching 8 bases. The germline V gene encodes CDR1 SQVTM and CDR2 ANQGSEA. The ends lost 4 bases at V and 5 bases at J; junction bases unmatched: 2. This CDR3 contains 12 residues. CDR3 loop: CSVALAVDTQYF. CDR3 nucleotides: TGCAGCGTTGCACTAGCGGTAGATACGCAGTATTTT.

J is TRBJ2-3 and V is TRBV5-1, with TRBD2 matching 11 bases. The J segment lost 4 bases and the V segment lost 3 bases, leaving 7 bases of the junction unmatched. Germline values: CDR1 SGHRS, CDR2 YFSETQ. This CDR3 has 16 residues. The CDR3: CASSSYSGGAADTQYF. CDR3 DNA: TGCGCCAGCAGCTCCTATAGCGGGGGGGCCGCAGATACGCAGTATTTT.

The rearrangement links TRBV9 to TRBJ2-3, with TRBD2 matching over 13 bases. This CDR3 is built from 16 residues. Losses at the gene ends were 0 bases for V and 6 bases for J; bases not matched to a gene: 4. Germline values: CDR1 SGDLS, CDR2 YYNGEE. The CDR3 here is CASSVETSGGLDTQYF. The CDR3, as DNA: TGTGCCAGCAGCGTAGAGACTAGCGGGGGGTTGGATACGCAGTATTTT.

The sample holds many counts of this clonotype. The CDR3 region has the DNA TGTGCCAGCAGCTTGGTTACGCGGGAGGGCCCCCCCGAGCAGTACTTC. Protein: CASSLVTREGPPEQYF. This chain links TRBV5-5 with TRBJ2-7; 9 bases line up with TRBD2. Germline V lookup: CDR1 SGHKS, CDR2 YYEKEE (reference sequence). The V and J ends lost 0 bases and 6 bases, in that order; junction bases with no gene match: 10. The CDR3 sequence is 16 residues long.

The V call is TRBV7-9, the J call TRBJ2-4; 10 bases are a match to TRBD1. The J call is in doubt because the DNA end fits TRBJ2-7 better. Germline CDR1 is SEHNR and CDR2 is FQNEAQ (reference sequence). There are 15 residues in the CDR3. The CDR3 coding sequence is TGTGCCAGCAGCCCCCGACAGGGGGCGACCCACGAGCAGTACTTC. Protein sequence: CASSPRQGATHEQYF.

This clonotype has at least ten counts. The CDR3 reads CASSSREHTDTQYF. The CDR3 DNA follows: TGTGCCAGCAGCTCCCGCGAACATACAGATACGCAGTATTTT. The V and J genes are TRBV7-9 and TRBJ2-3; no reliable D call. Trimming removed 4 bases at V and 3 bases at J, with 11 bases between. CDR1 and CDR2 (germline): SEHNR, FQNEAQ (reference sequence). This CDR3 has 14 residues.

V gene TRBV4-1 combines with J gene TRBJ2-7, with a tentative D call TRBD2 (5 bases). This CDR3 is 15 amino acids long. Germline V lookup: CDR1 MGHRA, CDR2 YSYEKL. Trimming left V 4 bases short and J 3 bases short, with 16 bases between. CDR3 in DNA: TGCGCCAGCAGCCCCGGGGTGCTCCAGATCTACGAGCAGTACTTC. Its translation: CASSPGVLQIYEQYF.

This clonotype was observed a few times. The chain couples TRBV7-2 to TRBJ2-3, with 9 bases identical to TRBD2. J gave up 6 bases and V 1 base, and 14 bases lay outside the gene matches. CDR3 length equals 18 residues. Per the germline V gene, CDR1 is SGHTA and CDR2 is FQGNSA. Here the CDR3 DNA reads TGTGCCAGCAGCTTAGGGGGGGTAGCGGGAGAAGGAAGGGATACGCAGTATTTT. Translation: CASSLGGVAGEGRDTQYF.

This clonotype came up a few times. This sequence joins TRBV10-3 and TRBJ2-6; D not resolved. With 0 bases removed from V and 2 bases from J, the gap between germline ends came to 8 bases. The germline gives CDR1 ENHRY, CDR2 SYGVKD. The CDR3 is made up of 16 amino acids. Here the CDR3 DNA reads TGTGCCATCAGTGAGTCCGCGAGAACTGGGGCCAACGTCCTGACTTTC. Residues: CAISESARTGANVLTF.